Sequencing of this T cell receptor beta chain was carried out in a study of cytotoxic CD8 clonotypes in ibrutinib-treated CLL. General study findings and limits: Sample timing was unmatched between remission and later-progressing patients; lymph nodes unstudied. At the start, clonality exceeded age-matched healthy donors and followed circulating CD8+ T-cell counts. Among the clonotypes, public ones were uncommon and contracted or held stable on treatment.

Germline values: CDR1 WNHNN, CDR2 SYGVQD (reference sequence). The CDR3 loop spans 14 amino acids. V gave up 1 base and J gave up 6 bases, with 10 bases separating them. The protocol was immunoSEQ multiplex PCR, while the TCRdb copy is restricted to in-frame clones and leaves out a portion. The table lists around 310,000 clones, about 77% of them singletons. As regards this clone: The antigen is undetermined.

Material: PBMCs, obtained before ibrutinib treatment. V and J are TRBV10-1 and TRBJ2-1; D unresolved. The TCR was taken from a human donor with chronic lymphocytic leukemia. The CDR3 here is CASSEFGGGNEQFF. The CDR3, as DNA: TGCGCCAGCAGTGAGTTTGGCGGCGGCAATGAGCAGTTCTTC.